A selection of T cell receptor beta chains follows, all from one sample in a study of graft-versus-host responses after intestinal transplantation. TCRdb keeps only in-frame clones here, not all; method: immunoSEQ multiplex PCR. The data show tens of thousands of clones, roughly 90% seen once. The source material was bone marrow, sampled 700 to 750 days after intestinal transplantation. These receptors all stem from a human patient who received an intestinal transplant, so some T cells may come from the graft donor. Both conserved end residues are part of each CDR3. A D gene is named only where the DNA matches it firmly. Not every row has a clone size; where given, it reads once, few, many or a size class.

J gene: TRBJ1-2
V gene: TRBV6-5
D gene: .
clone size: .
CDR3 protein: CASSYGTPDHYGYTF
CDR3 DNA: TGTGCCAGCAGCTACGGGACACCTGATCACTATGGCTACACCTTC

J gene: TRBJ1-3
V gene: TRBV14
D gene: TRBD1
clone size: .
CDR3 protein: CASSQDRGTALRGHTIYF
CDR3 DNA: TGTGCCAGCAGCCAAGATCGCGGGACAGCATTACGAGGACACACCATATATTTT

J gene: TRBJ1-2
V gene: TRBV19
D gene: TRBD1
clone size: .
CDR3 protein: CASSIATGDGYTF
CDR3 DNA: TGTGCCAGTAGTATAGCGACAGGGGATGGCTACACCTTC

J gene: TRBJ1-5
V gene: TRBV9
D gene: .
clone size: .
CDR3 protein: CASSVSGDSNQPQHF
CDR3 DNA: TGTGCCAGCAGCGTATCTGGGGATAGCAATCAGCCCCAGCATTTT

J gene: TRBJ1-5
V gene: TRBV30
D gene: TRBD1
clone size: .
CDR3 protein: CACQVGDRGQPQHF
CDR3 DNA: TGTGCCTGTCAAGTTGGGGACAGGGGACAGCCCCAGCATTTT

J gene: TRBJ2-5
V gene: TRBV5-1
D gene: .
clone size: .
CDR3 protein: CASSLFSARLSETQYF
CDR3 DNA: TGCGCCAGCAGCCTTTTTTCCGCCAGGTTATCGGAGACCCAGTACTTC

J gene: TRBJ2-7
V gene: TRBV4-1
D gene: TRBD2
clone size: .
CDR3 protein: CASSQASGHRLAGGIRYEQYF
CDR3 DNA: TGCGCCAGCAGCCAAGCGTCGGGACACCGACTAGCGGGAGGGATCCGCTACGAGCAGTACTTC

J gene: TRBJ2-5
V gene: TRBV11-2
D gene: TRBD2
clone size: .
CDR3 protein: CASSPRLAGVWGTQYF
CDR3 DNA: TGTGCCAGCAGCCCAAGACTAGCGGGAGTCTGGGGGACCCAGTACTTC

J gene: TRBJ1-2
V gene: TRBV6-1
D gene: .
clone size: .
CDR3 protein: CASSATGSKGYTF
CDR3 DNA: TGTGCCAGCAGTGCTACAGGGTCCAAAGGCTACACCTTC

J gene: TRBJ1-2
V gene: TRBV29-1
D gene: .
clone size: .
CDR3 protein: CSVEDPSLADYGYTF
CDR3 DNA: TGCAGCGTTGAAGACCCTAGTTTGGCCGACTATGGCTACACCTTC

J gene: TRBJ2-1
V gene: TRBV28
D gene: TRBD1
clone size: .
CDR3 protein: CASSAGQDNEQFF
CDR3 DNA: TGTGCCAGCAGCGCCGGACAGGACAATGAGCAGTTCTTC

J gene: TRBJ2-7
V gene: TRBV6-5
D gene: TRBD1
clone size: .
CDR3 protein: CASSPGTVPLYEQYF
CDR3 DNA: TGTGCCAGCAGTCCCGGGACAGTTCCCCTCTACGAGCAGTACTTC

J gene: TRBJ1-1
V gene: TRBV9
D gene: .
clone size: .
CDR3 protein: CASSGEARVGDTEAFF
CDR3 DNA: TGTGCCAGCAGCGGGGAAGCCCGGGTTGGGGACACTGAAGCTTTCTTT

J gene: TRBJ2-7
V gene: TRBV18
D gene: .
clone size: .
CDR3 protein: CASSPLGLRYEQYF
CDR3 DNA: TGTGCCAGCTCACCCCTCGGGCTCCGCTACGAGCAGTACTTC

J gene: TRBJ2-1
V gene: TRBV7-9
D gene: .
clone size: .
CDR3 protein: CASSLAGGNEQFF
CDR3 DNA: TGTGCCAGCAGCTTAGCTGGAGGCAATGAGCAGTTCTTC

J gene: TRBJ2-3
V gene: TRBV5-6
D gene: TRBD2
clone size: .
CDR3 protein: CASSSGLDGPDTQYF
CDR3 DNA: TGTGCCAGCAGCTCCGGACTAGATGGGCCAGATACGCAGTATTTT

J gene: TRBJ2-1
V gene: TRBV5-4
D gene: .
clone size: .
CDR3 protein: CASSLGPRDEQFF
CDR3 DNA: TGTGCCAGCAGCTTGGGCCCGAGGGATGAGCAGTTCTTC

J gene: TRBJ2-5
V gene: TRBV7-6
D gene: TRBD2
clone size: .
CDR3 protein: CASSLIAGGPETQYF
CDR3 DNA: TGTGCCAGCAGCTTAATAGCGGGAGGGCCCGAGACCCAGTACTTC

J gene: TRBJ2-3
V gene: TRBV6-5
D gene: .
clone size: .
CDR3 protein: CASRNMLDTQYF
CDR3 DNA: TGTGCCAGCAGAAACATGCTGGATACGCAGTATTTT

J gene: TRBJ1-2
V gene: TRBV6-5
D gene: TRBD1
clone size: .
CDR3 protein: CASSYGGTGSTYGYTF
CDR3 DNA: TGTGCCAGCAGTTACGGAGGGACAGGGTCGACTTATGGCTACACCTTC

J gene: TRBJ1-6
V gene: TRBV6-5
D gene: .
clone size: .
CDR3 protein: CASSYSRRSYNSPLHF
CDR3 DNA: TGTGCCAGCAGTTACTCAAGAAGGTCCTATAATTCACCCCTCCACTTT

J gene: TRBJ1-2
V gene: TRBV7-9
D gene: .
clone size: once
CDR3 protein: CASSTDRYYGYTF
CDR3 DNA: TGTGCCAGCAGCACCGACCGGTACTATGGCTACACCTTC

J gene: TRBJ2-2
V gene: TRBV6-6
D gene: TRBD2
clone size: once
CDR3 protein: CASSGTRYTGELFF
CDR3 DNA: TGTGCCAGCAGTGGGACTAGGTACACCGGGGAGCTGTTTTTT

J gene: TRBJ2-5
V gene: TRBV5-1
D gene: TRBD1
clone size: .
CDR3 protein: CASSSLSGTGGGKTQYF
CDR3 DNA: TGCGCCAGCAGCTCTCTTTCCGGGACAGGGGGCGGTAAGACCCAGTACTTC

J gene: TRBJ1-1
V gene: TRBV9
D gene: .
clone size: .
CDR3 protein: CASSVGQLNTEAFF
CDR3 DNA: TGTGCCAGCAGCGTAGGGCAGTTGAACACTGAAGCTTTCTTT

J gene: TRBJ2-5
V gene: TRBV2
D gene: TRBD1
clone size: .
CDR3 protein: CASRKTGAETQYF
CDR3 DNA: TGTGCCAGCAGGAAAACAGGGGCGGAGACCCAGTACTTC

J gene: TRBJ1-4
V gene: TRBV7-9
D gene: TRBD1
clone size: .
CDR3 protein: CASSLRGGYEKLFF
CDR3 DNA: TGTGCCAGCAGCTTAAGAGGGGGCTACGAAAAACTGTTTTTT

J gene: TRBJ2-3
V gene: TRBV30
D gene: TRBD1
clone size: .
CDR3 protein: CAWGTGGLDTQYF
CDR3 DNA: TGTGCCTGGGGGACAGGGGGCCTAGATACGCAGTATTTT

J gene: TRBJ2-3
V gene: TRBV7-9
D gene: .
clone size: .
CDR3 protein: CASSLVGRPDTQYF
CDR3 DNA: TGTGCCAGCAGCTTAGTTGGGAGACCAGATACGCAGTATTTT

J gene: TRBJ1-1
V gene: TRBV9
D gene: .
clone size: few
CDR3 protein: CASSTLGTEAFF
CDR3 DNA: TGTGCCAGCAGCACACTTGGCACTGAAGCTTTCTTT

J gene: TRBJ1-5
V gene: TRBV10-3
D gene: TRBD1
clone size: .
CDR3 protein: CAIRTGGQPQHF
CDR3 DNA: TGTGCCATCAGGACAGGGGGTCAGCCCCAGCATTTT

J gene: TRBJ1-6
V gene: TRBV27
D gene: .
clone size: .
CDR3 protein: CASSLFRPGNNSPLHF
CDR3 DNA: TGTGCCAGCAGTTTATTCCGGCCGGGAAATAATTCACCCCTCCACTTT

J gene: TRBJ2-7
V gene: TRBV20-1
D gene: .
clone size: .
CDR3 protein: CSAEGNLEQYF
CDR3 DNA: TGCAGTGCTGAAGGTAACCTTGAGCAGTACTTC

J gene: TRBJ2-7
V gene: TRBV7-9
D gene: .
clone size: .
CDR3 protein: CASSSSVGSYEQYF
CDR3 DNA: TGTGCCAGCAGCTCAAGTGTCGGGTCCTACGAGCAGTACTTC

J gene: TRBJ1-5
V gene: TRBV5-1
D gene: TRBD1
clone size: .
CDR3 protein: CASSLGGTGLSNQPQHF
CDR3 DNA: TGCGCCAGCAGCTTGGGGGGGACAGGGCTGAGCAATCAGCCCCAGCATTTT

J gene: TRBJ1-1
V gene: TRBV7-6
D gene: TRBD1
clone size: .
CDR3 protein: CASSYDRDSNTEAFF
CDR3 DNA: TGTGCCAGCAGCTATGACCGGGACAGTAACACTGAAGCTTTCTTT

J gene: TRBJ2-3
V gene: TRBV4-2
D gene: TRBD2
clone size: once
CDR3 protein: CASSQGVGGASTDTQYF
CDR3 DNA: TGTGCCAGCAGCCAAGGTGTGGGAGGGGCTAGCACAGATACGCAGTATTTT

J gene: TRBJ1-1
V gene: TRBV11-2
D gene: .
clone size: .
CDR3 protein: CASSLGDTEAFF
CDR3 DNA: TGTGCCAGCAGCTTAGGGGACACTGAAGCTTTCTTT

J gene: TRBJ2-6
V gene: TRBV7-6
D gene: .
clone size: .
CDR3 protein: CASSLAHRANVLTF
CDR3 DNA: TGTGCCAGCAGCTTAGCCCACAGGGCCAACGTCCTGACTTTC

J gene: TRBJ2-1
V gene: TRBV5-1
D gene: TRBD2
clone size: .
CDR3 protein: CASSLITEREGLIYDEQFF
CDR3 DNA: TGCGCCAGCAGCCTTATTACGGAGCGGGAGGGCCTAATATACGATGAGCAGTTCTTC

J gene: TRBJ2-1
V gene: TRBV13
D gene: TRBD1
clone size: .
CDR3 protein: CASSLSQGAREQFF
CDR3 DNA: TGTGCCAGCAGCTTATCGCAGGGGGCAAGGGAGCAGTTCTTC

J gene: TRBJ2-1
V gene: TRBV13
D gene: .
clone size: .
CDR3 protein: CASSLSGNEQFF
CDR3 DNA: TGTGCCAGCAGCTTATCGGGGAATGAGCAGTTCTTC

J gene: TRBJ1-2
V gene: TRBV7-3
D gene: TRBD1
clone size: .
CDR3 protein: CASSPGQGNYGYTF
CDR3 DNA: TGTGCCAGCAGCCCCGGACAGGGGAACTATGGCTACACCTTC

J gene: TRBJ1-2
V gene: TRBV5-1
D gene: .
clone size: once
CDR3 protein: CASSLLDRTNGYTF
CDR3 DNA: TGCGCCAGCAGCTTGTTAGACAGGACTAATGGCTACACCTTC

J gene: TRBJ2-1
V gene: TRBV27
D gene: .
clone size: .
CDR3 protein: CASRPGLYNEQFF
CDR3 DNA: TGTGCCAGCAGGCCGGGACTTTACAATGAGCAGTTCTTC

J gene: TRBJ2-7
V gene: TRBV6-1
D gene: .
clone size: .
CDR3 protein: CASSPRISYEQYF
CDR3 DNA: TGTGCCAGCAGTCCACGGATCTCCTACGAGCAGTACTTC